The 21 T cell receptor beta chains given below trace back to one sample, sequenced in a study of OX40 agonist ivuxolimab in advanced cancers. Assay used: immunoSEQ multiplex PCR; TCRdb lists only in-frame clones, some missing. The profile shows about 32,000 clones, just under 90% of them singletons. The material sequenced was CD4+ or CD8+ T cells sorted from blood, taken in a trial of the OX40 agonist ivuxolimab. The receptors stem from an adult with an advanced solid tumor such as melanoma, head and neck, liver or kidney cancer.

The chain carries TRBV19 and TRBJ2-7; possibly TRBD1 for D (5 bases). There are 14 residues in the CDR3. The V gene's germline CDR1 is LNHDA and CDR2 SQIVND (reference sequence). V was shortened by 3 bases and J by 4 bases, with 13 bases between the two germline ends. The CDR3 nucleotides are TGTGCCAGTAGTATTCGCCAGGGTACGTACGAGCAGTACTTC. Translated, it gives CASSIRQGTYEQYF.

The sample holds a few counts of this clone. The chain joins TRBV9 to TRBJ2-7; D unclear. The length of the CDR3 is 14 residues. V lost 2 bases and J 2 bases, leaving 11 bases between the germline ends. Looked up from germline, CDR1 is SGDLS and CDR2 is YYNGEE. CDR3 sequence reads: CASSVDGNPYEQYF. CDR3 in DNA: TGTGCCAGCAGCGTCGACGGTAACCCCTACGAGCAGTACTTC.

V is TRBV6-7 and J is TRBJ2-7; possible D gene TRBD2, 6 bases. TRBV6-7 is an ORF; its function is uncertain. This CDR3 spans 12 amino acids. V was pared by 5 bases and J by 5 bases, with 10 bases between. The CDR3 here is CASSPDYHEQYF. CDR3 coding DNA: TGTGCCAGCAGTCCGGACTACCACGAGCAGTACTTC.

In DNA, the CDR3 is TGTGCCAGCAGTTTGAGGGGAGGGGCCTACAATGAGCAGTTCTTC. As protein: CASSLRGGAYNEQFF. The chain couples TRBV27 to TRBJ2-1; 7 bases align to TRBD2. Germline trimming cut 3 bases from V and 2 bases from J; bases unmatched to any gene: 4. Germline V gene data show CDR1 as MNHEY and CDR2 as SMNVEV (reference sequence). This CDR3 contains 15 residues.

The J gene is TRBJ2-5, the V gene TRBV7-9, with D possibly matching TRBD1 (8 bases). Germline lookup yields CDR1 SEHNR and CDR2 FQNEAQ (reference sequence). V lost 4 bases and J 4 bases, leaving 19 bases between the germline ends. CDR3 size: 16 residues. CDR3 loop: CASSYKEQGGRETQYF. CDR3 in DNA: TGTGCCAGCAGCTATAAAGAACAGGGGGGGAGAGAGACCCAGTACTTC.

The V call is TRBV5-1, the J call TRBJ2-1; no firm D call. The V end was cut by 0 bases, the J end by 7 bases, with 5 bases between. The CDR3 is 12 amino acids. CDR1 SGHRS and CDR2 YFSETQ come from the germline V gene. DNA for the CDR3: TGCGCCAGCAGCTTGGGTTTGAATGAGCAGTTCTTC. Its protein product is CASSLGLNEQFF.

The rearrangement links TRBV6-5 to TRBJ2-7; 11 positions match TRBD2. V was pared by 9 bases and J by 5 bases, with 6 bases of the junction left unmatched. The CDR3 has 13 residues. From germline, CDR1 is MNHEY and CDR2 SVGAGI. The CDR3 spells CASSGGAVNEQYF. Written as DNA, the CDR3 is TGTGCCAGTAGCGGGGGGGCGGTCAACGAGCAGTACTTC.

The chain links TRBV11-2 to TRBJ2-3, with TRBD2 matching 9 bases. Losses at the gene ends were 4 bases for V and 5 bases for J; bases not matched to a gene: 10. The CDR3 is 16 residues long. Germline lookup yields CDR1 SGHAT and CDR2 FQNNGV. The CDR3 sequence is CASSYRGTSPRDTQYF. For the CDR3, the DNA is TGTGCCAGCAGCTACCGCGGGACTAGCCCTCGAGATACGCAGTATTTT. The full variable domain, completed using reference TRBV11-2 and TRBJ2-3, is EAGVAQSPRYKIIEKRQSVAFWCNPISGHATLYWYQQILGQGPKLLIQFQNNGVVDDSQLPKDRFSAERLKGVDSTLKIQPAKLEDSAVYLCASSYRGTSPRDTQYFGPGTRLTVL.

CDR3 nucleotide sequence: TGTGCCATAGCGGGAGGACTATACAATGAGCAGTTCTTC. Translating gives CAIAGGLYNEQFF. The chain is built from TRBV7-9 and TRBJ2-1; 10 nucleotides align to TRBD2. V gave up 10 bases and J gave up 4 bases; unmatched junction bases: 4. The CDR3 extends over 13 amino acids. Germline V gene sequence: CDR1 SEHNR, CDR2 FQNEAQ (reference sequence).

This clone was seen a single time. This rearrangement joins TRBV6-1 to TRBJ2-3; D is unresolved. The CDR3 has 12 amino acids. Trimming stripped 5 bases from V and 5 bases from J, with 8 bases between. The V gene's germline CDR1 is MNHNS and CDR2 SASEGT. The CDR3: CASSYDLDTQYF. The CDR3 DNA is TGTGCCAGCAGTTATGATTTAGATACGCAGTATTTT.

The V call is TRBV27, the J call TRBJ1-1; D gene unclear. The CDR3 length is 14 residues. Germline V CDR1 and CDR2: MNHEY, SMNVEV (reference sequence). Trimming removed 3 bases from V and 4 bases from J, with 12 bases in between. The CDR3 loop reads CASSFTGSFTEAFF. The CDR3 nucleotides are TGTGCCAGCAGTTTTACCGGGAGCTTCACTGAAGCTTTCTTT.

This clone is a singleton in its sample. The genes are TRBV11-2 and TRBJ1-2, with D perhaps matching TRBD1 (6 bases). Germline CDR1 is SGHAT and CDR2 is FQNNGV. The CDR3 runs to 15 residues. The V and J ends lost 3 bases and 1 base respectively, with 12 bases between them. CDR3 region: CASSFGQGINYGYTF. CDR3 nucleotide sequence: TGTGCCAGCAGCTTCGGGCAGGGGATTAACTATGGCTACACCTTC.

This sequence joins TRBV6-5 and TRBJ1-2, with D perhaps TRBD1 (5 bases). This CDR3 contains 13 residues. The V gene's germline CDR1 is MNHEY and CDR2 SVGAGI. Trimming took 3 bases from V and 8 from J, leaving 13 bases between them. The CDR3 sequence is CASSYSWGVGYTF. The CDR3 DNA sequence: TGTGCCAGCAGTTATAGCTGGGGGGTCGGCTACACCTTC.

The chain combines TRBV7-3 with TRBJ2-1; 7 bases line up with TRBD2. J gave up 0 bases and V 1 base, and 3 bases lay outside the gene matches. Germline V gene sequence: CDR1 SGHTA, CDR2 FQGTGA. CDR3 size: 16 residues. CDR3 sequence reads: CASSLIGGSSYNEQFF. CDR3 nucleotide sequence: TGTGCCAGCAGCTTAATTGGCGGGAGCTCCTACAATGAGCAGTTCTTC.

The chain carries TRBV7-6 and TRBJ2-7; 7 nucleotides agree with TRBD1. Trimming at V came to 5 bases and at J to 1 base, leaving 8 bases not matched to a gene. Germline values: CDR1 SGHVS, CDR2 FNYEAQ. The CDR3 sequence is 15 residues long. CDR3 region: CASSGRQGRSYEQYF. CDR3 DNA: TGTGCCAGCAGCGGACGACAGGGAAGGTCCTACGAGCAGTACTTC.

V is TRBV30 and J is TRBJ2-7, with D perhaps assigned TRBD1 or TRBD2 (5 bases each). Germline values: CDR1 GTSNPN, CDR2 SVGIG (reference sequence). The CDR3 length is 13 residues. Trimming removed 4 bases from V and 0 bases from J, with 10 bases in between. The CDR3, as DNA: TGTGCCTGGACCAAGGGGACCTCCTACGAGCAGTACTTC. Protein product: CAWTKGTSYEQYF.

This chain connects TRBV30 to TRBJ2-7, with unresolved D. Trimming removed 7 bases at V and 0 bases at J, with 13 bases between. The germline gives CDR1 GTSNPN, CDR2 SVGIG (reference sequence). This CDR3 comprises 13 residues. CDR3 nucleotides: TGTGCCTCCCACACGCGTTCCTCCTACGAGCAGTACTTC. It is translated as CASHTRSSYEQYF.

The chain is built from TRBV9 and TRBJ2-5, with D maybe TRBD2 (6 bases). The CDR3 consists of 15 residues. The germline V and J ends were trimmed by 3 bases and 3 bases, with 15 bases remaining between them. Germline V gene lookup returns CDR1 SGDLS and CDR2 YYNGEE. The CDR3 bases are TGTGCCAGCAGCGCGGGGGAACAGGCCGAAGAGACCCAGTACTTC. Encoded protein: CASSAGEQAEETQYF.

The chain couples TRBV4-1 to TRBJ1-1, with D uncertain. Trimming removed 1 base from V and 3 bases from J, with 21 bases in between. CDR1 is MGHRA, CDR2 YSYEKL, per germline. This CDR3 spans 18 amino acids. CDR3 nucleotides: TGCGCCAGCAGCCAAGCGGGCAGGTGGGCCCTTGGGGACACTGAAGCTTTCTTT. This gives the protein CASSQAGRWALGDTEAFF.

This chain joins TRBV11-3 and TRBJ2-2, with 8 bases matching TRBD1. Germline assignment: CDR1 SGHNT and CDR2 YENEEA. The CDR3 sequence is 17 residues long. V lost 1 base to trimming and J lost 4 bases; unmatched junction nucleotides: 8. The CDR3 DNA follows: TGTGCCAGCAGCTTAGCAAGACAGGGGCCGTCCACCGGGGAGCTGTTTTTT. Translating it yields CASSLARQGPSTGELFF.

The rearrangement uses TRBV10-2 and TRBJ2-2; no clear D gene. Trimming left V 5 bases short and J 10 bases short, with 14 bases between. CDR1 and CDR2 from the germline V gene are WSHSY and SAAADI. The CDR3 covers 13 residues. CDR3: CASSFLVVEELFF. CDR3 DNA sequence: TGCGCCAGCAGTTTTCTAGTCGTGGAGGAGCTGTTTTTT.